This entry features one TCR beta chain sequence. The source of the sample is a study of blood T cell repertoires in COVID-19. V was trimmed by 5 bases and J by 1 base, leaving 14 bases between them. The CDR3 consists of 15 residues. CDR1 is LNHDA and CDR2 is SQIVND in the germline V gene (reference sequence). Profiling relied on immunoSEQ multiplex PCR, and the TCRdb table lists in-frame clones only, not all of them. The sample lists 200,000 to 250,000 clones, 88% occurring once. Material: peripheral blood. The TCR was taken from a woman aged 25 to 39 with COVID-19, enrolled during active disease. The V gene is TRBV19, the J gene TRBJ1-1; TRBD1 is a possible D gene (6 bases). CDR3: CASSWQGQANTEAFF. The CDR3, as DNA: TGTGCCAGTAGTTGGCAGGGACAAGCGAACACTGAAGCTTTCTTT.